This TCR beta chain was retrieved from a study of PD-L1 blockade in urothelial cancer. This table comes from immunoSEQ multiplex PCR, and its TCRdb copy is limited to in-frame clones, with some not included. The sample records 85,000 to 90,000 clones, more than 70% being singletons. The CDR3 totals 15 residues. V gave up 2 bases and J gave up 0 bases, with 10 bases separating them. CDR1 and CDR2 (germline): SEHNR, FQNEAQ (reference sequence). The sample's time point: pretreatment peripheral blood. The clonotype was recovered from a woman of 80 years or more with urothelial cancer. The sequences come from PBMCs, collected around atezolizumab (anti-PD-L1) treatment. The rearrangement links TRBV7-9 to TRBJ1-2; D is possibly TRBD1 (5 bases). CDR3 bases: TGTGCCAGCAGCTTATCGGGGGTAACTAACTATGGCTACACCTTC. Its protein is CASSLSGVTNYGYTF.